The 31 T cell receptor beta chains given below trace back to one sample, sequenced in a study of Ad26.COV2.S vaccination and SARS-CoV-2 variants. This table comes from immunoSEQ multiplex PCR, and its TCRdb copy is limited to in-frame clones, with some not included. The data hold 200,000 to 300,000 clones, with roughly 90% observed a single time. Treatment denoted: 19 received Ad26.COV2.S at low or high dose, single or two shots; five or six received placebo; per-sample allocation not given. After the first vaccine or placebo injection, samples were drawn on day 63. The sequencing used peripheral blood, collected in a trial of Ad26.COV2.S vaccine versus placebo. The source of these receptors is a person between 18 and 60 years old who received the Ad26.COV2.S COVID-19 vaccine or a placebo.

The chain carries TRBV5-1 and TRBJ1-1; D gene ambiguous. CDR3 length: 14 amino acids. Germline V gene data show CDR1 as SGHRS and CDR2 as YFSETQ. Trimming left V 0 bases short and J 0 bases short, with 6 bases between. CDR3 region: CASSLAGMNTEAFF. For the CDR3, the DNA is TGCGCCAGCAGCTTGGCCGGAATGAACACTGAAGCTTTCTTT.

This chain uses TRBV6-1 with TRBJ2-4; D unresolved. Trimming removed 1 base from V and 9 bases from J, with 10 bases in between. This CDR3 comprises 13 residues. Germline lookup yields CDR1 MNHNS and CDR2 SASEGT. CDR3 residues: CASSEGAAGIQYF. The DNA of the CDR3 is TGTGCCAGCAGTGAAGGGGCAGCTGGCATTCAGTACTTC.

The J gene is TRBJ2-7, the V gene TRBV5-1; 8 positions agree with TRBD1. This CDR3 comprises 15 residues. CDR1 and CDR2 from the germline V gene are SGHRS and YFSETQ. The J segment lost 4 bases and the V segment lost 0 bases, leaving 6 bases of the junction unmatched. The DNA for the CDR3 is TGCGCCAGCAGCTTGGAAGGACAGGGAAAATACGAGCAGTACTTC. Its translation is CASSLEGQGKYEQYF. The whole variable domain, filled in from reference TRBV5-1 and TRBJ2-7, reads KAGVTQTPRYLIKTRGQQVTLSCSPISGHRSVSWYQQTPGQGLQFLFEYFSETQRNKGNFPGRFSGRQFSNSRSEMNVSTLELGDSALYLCASSLEGQGKYEQYFGPGTRLTVT.

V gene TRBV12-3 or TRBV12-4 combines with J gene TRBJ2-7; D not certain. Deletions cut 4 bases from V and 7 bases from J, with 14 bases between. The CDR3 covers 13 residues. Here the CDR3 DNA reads TGTGCCAGCAGTTCCCTAGGTGGTGGGGAGCAGTACTTC. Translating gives CASSSLGGGEQYF.

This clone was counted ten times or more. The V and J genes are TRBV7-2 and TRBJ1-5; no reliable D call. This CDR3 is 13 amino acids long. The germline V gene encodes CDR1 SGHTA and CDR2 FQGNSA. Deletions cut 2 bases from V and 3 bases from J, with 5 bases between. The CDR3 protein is CASSLIDNQPQHF. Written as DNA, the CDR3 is TGTGCCAGCAGCTTAATAGACAATCAGCCCCAGCATTTT.

The DNA of the CDR3 is TGTGCCAGCAGTGAAGTGGCAGGGGGCCCCTACGAGCAGTACTTC. It yields the protein CASSEVAGGPYEQYF. This chain connects TRBV2 to TRBJ2-7; TRBD1 agrees at 8 bases. V shed 1 base and J 2 bases; nucleotides not matched to a gene: 4. This CDR3 is built from 15 residues. In germline, CDR1 is SNHLY, CDR2 FYNNEI.

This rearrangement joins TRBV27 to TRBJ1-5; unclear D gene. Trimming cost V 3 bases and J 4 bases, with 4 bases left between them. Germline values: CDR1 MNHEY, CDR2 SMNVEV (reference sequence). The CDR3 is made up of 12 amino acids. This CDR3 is CASSFPNQPQHF. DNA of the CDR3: TGTGCCAGCAGTTTCCCTAATCAGCCCCAGCATTTT.

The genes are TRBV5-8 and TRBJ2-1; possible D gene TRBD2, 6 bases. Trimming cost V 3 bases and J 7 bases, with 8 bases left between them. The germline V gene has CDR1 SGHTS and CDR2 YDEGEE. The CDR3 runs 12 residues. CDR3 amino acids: CASSWGVNEQFF. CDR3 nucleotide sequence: TGTGCCAGCAGCTGGGGGGTAAATGAGCAGTTCTTC.

CDR3 sequence: CASSPGLAVATQWFF. The CDR3, as DNA: TGTGCCAGCTCACCGGGACTAGCGGTCGCGACCCAATGGTTCTTC. The rearrangement links TRBV18 to TRBJ2-1; 11 bases fit TRBD2. From germline, CDR1 is KGHSH and CDR2 LQKENI. This CDR3 region has 15 residues. V trimming: 3 bases; J trimming: 15 bases; junction bases outside the gene matches: 13.

In DNA, the CDR3 is TGTGCCAGCACCTCGACAGGGCGCGAGCAGTACTTC. Protein: CASTSTGREQYF. V and J are TRBV7-2 and TRBJ2-7, with TRBD1 matching 7 bases. Germline V CDR1 and CDR2: SGHTA, FQGNSA. V shed 7 bases and J 6 bases; nucleotides not matched to a gene: 6. The CDR3 runs 12 residues.

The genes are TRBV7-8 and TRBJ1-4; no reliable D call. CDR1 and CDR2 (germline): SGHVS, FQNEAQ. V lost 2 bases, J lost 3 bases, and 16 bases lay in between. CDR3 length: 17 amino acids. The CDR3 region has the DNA TGTGCCAGCAGCTTACGGAGGGTGGAGTATCCTAATGAAAAACTGTTTTTT. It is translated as CASSLRRVEYPNEKLFF.

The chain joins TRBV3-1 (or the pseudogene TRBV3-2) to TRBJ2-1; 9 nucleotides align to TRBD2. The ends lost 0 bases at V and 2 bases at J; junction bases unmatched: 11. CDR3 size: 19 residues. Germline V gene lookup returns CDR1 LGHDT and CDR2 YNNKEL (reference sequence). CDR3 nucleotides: TGTGCCAGCAGCCAAGATCGAAAGCGGGAGGTGGGAACCTACAATGAGCAGTTCTTC. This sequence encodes CASSQDRKREVGTYNEQFF.

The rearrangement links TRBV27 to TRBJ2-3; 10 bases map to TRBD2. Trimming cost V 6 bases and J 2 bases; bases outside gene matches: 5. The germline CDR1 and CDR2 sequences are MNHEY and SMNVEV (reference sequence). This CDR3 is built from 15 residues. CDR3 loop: CASRTAGGPTDTQYF. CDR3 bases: TGTGCCAGCAGAACAGCGGGAGGGCCCACAGATACGCAGTATTTT.

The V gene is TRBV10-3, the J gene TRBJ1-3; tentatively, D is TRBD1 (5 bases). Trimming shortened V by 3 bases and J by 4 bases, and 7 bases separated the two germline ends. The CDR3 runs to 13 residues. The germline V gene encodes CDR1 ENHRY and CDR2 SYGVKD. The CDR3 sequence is CAISDRQGNTIYF. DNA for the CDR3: TGTGCCATCAGTGACCGACAGGGAAACACCATATATTTT.

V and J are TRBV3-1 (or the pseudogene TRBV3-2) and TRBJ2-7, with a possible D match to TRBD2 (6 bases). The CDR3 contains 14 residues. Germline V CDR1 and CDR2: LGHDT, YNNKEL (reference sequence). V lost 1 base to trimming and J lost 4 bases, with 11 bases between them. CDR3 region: CASSQVGGGYEQYF. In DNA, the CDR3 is TGTGCCAGCAGCCAAGTTGGGGGAGGTTACGAGCAGTACTTC.

CDR3 sequence reads: CASSKGRRLAYEQYF. CDR3 in DNA: TGTGCCAGCAGCAAAGGACGACGACTTGCCTACGAGCAGTACTTC. V gene TRBV21-1 combines with J gene TRBJ2-7; whether TRBD2, the table's D call, matches the DNA was not checked. TRBV21-1 is classified as a pseudogene. This CDR3 region has 15 residues.

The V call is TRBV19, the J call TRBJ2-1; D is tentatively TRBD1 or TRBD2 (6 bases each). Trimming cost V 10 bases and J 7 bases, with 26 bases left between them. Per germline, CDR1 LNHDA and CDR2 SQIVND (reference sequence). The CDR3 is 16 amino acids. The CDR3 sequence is CANLPSGAQRPNEQFF. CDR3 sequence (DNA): TGTGCCAACCTACCTTCGGGGGCTCAGAGACCTAATGAGCAGTTCTTC.

CDR3 DNA: TGTGCCATTGCGCTAGCGGGAACCACCGGGGAGCTGTTTTTT. This encodes CAIALAGTTGELFF. V usage is TRBV28 and J usage is TRBJ2-2, with 9 nucleotides matching TRBD2. CDR1 is MDHEN and CDR2 is SYDVKM in the germline V gene. This CDR3 has 14 residues. J lost 4 bases, V lost 10 bases, and 7 bases had no gene match. The full variable domain, rest sourced from reference TRBV28 and TRBJ2-2, is DVKVTQSSRYLVKRTGEKVFLECVQDMDHENMFWYRQDPGLGLRLIYFSYDVKMKEKGDIPEGYSVSREKKERFSLILESASTNQTSMYLCAIALAGTTGELFFGEGSRLTVL.

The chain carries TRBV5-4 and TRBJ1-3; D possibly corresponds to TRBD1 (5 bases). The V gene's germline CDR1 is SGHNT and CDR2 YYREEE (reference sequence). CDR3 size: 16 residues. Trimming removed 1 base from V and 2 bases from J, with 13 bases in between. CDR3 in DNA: TGTGCCAGCAGCTTGAAGGCGGTGGGGGCTGGAAACACCATATATTTT. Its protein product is CASSLKAVGAGNTIYF.

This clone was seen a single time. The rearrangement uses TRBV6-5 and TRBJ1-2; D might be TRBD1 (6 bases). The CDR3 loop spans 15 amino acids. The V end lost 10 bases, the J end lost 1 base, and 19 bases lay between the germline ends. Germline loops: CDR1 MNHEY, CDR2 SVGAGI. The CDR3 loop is CATQLTRGNNYGYTF. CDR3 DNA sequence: TGTGCCACCCAATTGACAAGGGGGAATAACTATGGCTACACCTTC.

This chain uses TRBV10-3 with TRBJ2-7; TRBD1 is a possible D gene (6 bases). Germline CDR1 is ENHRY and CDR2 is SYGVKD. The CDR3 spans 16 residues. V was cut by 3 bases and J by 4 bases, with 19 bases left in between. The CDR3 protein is CAISDSGTSSLYEQYF. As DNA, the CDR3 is TGTGCCATCAGTGACTCCGGGACAAGCTCACTTTACGAGCAGTACTTC.

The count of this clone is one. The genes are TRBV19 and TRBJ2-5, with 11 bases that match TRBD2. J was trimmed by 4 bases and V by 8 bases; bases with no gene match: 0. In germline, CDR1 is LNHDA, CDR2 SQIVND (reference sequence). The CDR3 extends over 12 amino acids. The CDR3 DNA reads TGTGCCAGTGGACTAGCGGGAGAGACCCAGTACTTC. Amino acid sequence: CASGLAGETQYF. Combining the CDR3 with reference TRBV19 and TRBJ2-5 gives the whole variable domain DGGITQSPKYLFRKEGQNVTLSCEQNLNHDAMYWYRQDPGQGLRLIYYSQIVNDFQKGDIAEGYSVSREKKESFPLTVTSAQKNPTAFYLCASGLAGETQYFGPGTRLLVL.

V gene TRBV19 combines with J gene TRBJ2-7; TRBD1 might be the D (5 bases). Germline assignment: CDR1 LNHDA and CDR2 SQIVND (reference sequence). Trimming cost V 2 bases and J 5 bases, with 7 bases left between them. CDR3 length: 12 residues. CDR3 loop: CASSISGNEQYF. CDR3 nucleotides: TGTGCCAGTAGTATATCAGGGAACGAGCAGTACTTC.

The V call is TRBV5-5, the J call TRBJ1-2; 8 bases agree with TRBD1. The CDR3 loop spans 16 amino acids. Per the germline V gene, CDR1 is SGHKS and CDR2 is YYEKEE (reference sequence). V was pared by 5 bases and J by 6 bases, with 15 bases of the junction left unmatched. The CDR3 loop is CASSLRTGSVSDGYTF. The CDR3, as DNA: TGTGCCAGCAGTCTACGGACAGGGTCAGTTTCGGATGGCTACACCTTC. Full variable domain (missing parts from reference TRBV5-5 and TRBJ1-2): DAGVTQSPTHLIKTRGQQVTLRCSPISGHKSVSWYQQVLGQGPQFIFQYYEKEERGRGNFPDRFSARQFPNYSSELNVNALLLGDSALYLCASSLRTGSVSDGYTFGSGTRLTVV.

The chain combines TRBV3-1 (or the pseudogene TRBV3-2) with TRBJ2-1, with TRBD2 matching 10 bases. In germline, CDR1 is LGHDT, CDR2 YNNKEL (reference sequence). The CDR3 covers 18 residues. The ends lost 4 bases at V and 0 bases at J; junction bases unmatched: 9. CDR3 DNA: TGTGCCAGCAGCCGACGGACTAGCGGCCTTAGCTCCTACAATGAGCAGTTCTTC. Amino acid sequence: CASSRRTSGLSSYNEQFF.

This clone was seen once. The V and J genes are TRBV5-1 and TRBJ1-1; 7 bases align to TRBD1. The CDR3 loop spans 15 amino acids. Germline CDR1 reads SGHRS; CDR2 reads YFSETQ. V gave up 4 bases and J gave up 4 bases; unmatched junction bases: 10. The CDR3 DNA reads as TGCGCCAGCAGCGGAGGACAGGCTTTGGGCACTGAAGCTTTCTTT. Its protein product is CASSGGQALGTEAFF.

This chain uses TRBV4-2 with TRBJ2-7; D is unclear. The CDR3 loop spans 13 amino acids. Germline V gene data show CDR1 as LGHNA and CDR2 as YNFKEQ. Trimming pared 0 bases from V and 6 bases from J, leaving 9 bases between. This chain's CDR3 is CASSQEPPGEQYF. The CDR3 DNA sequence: TGTGCCAGCAGCCAAGAGCCTCCGGGCGAGCAGTACTTC.

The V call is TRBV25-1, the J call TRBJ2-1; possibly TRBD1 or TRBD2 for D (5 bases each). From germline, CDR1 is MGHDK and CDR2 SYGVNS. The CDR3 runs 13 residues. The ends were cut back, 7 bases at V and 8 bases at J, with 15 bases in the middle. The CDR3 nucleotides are TGTGCCAGCACTTGGGGGAGTGGAGATGAGCAGTTCTTC. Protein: CASTWGSGDEQFF. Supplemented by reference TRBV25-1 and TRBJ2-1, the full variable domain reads EADIYQTPRYLVIGTGKKITLECSQTMGHDKMYWYQQDPGMELHLIHYSYGVNSTEKGDLSSESTVSRIRTEHFPLTLESARPSHTSQYLCASTWGSGDEQFFGPGTRLTVL.

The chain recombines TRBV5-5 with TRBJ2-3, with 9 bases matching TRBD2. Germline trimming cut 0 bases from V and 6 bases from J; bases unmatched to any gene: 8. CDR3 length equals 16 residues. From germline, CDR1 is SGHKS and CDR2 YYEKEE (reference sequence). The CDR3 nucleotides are TGTGCCAGCAGCTTGGTAGGGACTAGCTTTTCGGATACGCAGTATTTT. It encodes CASSLVGTSFSDTQYF.

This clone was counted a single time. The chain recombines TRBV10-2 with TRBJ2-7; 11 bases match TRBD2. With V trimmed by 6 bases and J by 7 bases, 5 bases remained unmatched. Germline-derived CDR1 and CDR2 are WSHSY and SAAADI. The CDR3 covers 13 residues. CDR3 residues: CASRLAGAEEQYF. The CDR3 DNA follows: TGCGCCAGCAGACTAGCGGGAGCGGAAGAGCAGTACTTC.

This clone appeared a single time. CDR3 nucleotide sequence: TGTGCCAGCAGCCAGGGGGCAGAATATAGAGGCTACACCTTC. As protein: CASSQGAEYRGYTF. The chain recombines TRBV5-5 with TRBJ1-2, with 8 bases identical to TRBD1. Trimming cost V 4 bases and J 8 bases; bases outside gene matches: 10. The CDR3 is 14 residues long. Germline V gene lookup returns CDR1 SGHKS and CDR2 YYEKEE (reference sequence).